This is a list of T cell receptor beta chains from one sample in a study of T-cell memory formation after mild COVID-19. TCRdb processed the 5' RACE reads anew with MiXCR; each CDR3 protein has one entry. The profile shows hundreds of thousands of distinct CDR3 sequences, less than 25% of them singletons. The sequencing input was PBMCs or a T cell subset sorted from them (not recorded which). Receptors were obtained from an adult woman who had mild COVID-19 (a few samples of this study predate the infection). Cell type and time point are not known. Each CDR3 is given with its conserved first and last residue. A D gene is named only where the DNA matches it firmly. The listing skips clone size in some rows; elsewhere it reads once, few, many or a size class.

clone size | D gene | J gene | V gene | CDR3 protein | CDR3 DNA
few | TRBD1 | TRBJ1-2 | TRBV7-8 | CASSRDRSYGYTF | TGTGCCAGCAGCCGGGACAGGAGCTATGGCTACACCTTC
NA | NA | TRBJ2-2 | TRBV3-1 | CASSQDRRGRTGELFF | TGTGCCAGCAGCCAAGATCGGCGGGGGCGCACCGGGGAGCTGTTTTTT
NA | NA | TRBJ2-3 | TRBV4-3 | CASSQDTRAVVTDTQYF | TGCGCCAGCAGCCAAGATACACGGGCGGTGGTCACAGATACGCAGTATTTT
few | TRBD2 | TRBJ2-3 | TRBV29-1 | CSVPTSGATDTQYF | TGCAGCGTCCCCACTAGCGGGGCCACAGATACGCAGTATTTT
few | TRBD2 | TRBJ2-5 | TRBV12-3/TRBV12-4 | CASSYRTSGLQETQYF | TGTGCCAGCAGCTACCGGACTAGCGGGCTCCAAGAGACCCAGTACTTC
once | NA | TRBJ2-3 | TRBV7-6 | CASSTRQVDQSTDTQYF | TGTGCCAGCAGTACTAGGCAGGTGGACCAGAGCACAGATACGCAGTATTTT
NA | NA | TRBJ1-2 | TRBV5-4 | CASSSGLGYGYTF | TGTGCCAGCAGCTCGGGATTAGGCTATGGCTACACCTTC
few | TRBD1 | TRBJ2-1 | TRBV29-1 | CSVDKGQGLNNEQFF | TGCAGCGTCGACAAGGGACAGGGCTTAAACAATGAGCAGTTCTTC
few | TRBD2 | TRBJ2-2 | TRBV6-5 | CASSYSGLAGFTGELFF | TGTGCCAGCAGTTACTCGGGACTAGCGGGGTTCACCGGGGAGCTGTTTTTT
many | NA | TRBJ1-2 | TRBV12-3/TRBV12-4 | CASSLLMDYGYTF | TGTGCCAGCAGTTTACTCATGGACTATGGCTACACCTTC
few | NA | TRBJ2-3 | TRBV7-3 | CASSLTGLATDTQYF | TGTGCCAGCAGCTTAACGGGGTTAGCGACAGATACGCAGTATTTT
NA | TRBD1 | TRBJ2-2 | TRBV14 | CASSQRLPGTGSVGELFF | TGTGCCAGCAGCCAACGTTTACCCGGGACAGGGTCGGTCGGGGAGCTGTTTTTT
NA | TRBD2 | TRBJ2-7 | TRBV7-8 | CASSPPGLAKTYEQYF | TGTGCCAGCAGCCCACCGGGACTAGCTAAGACCTACGAGCAGTACTTC
NA | NA | TRBJ2-3 | TRBV7-9 | CASSLDDQTDTQYF | TGTGCCAGCAGCTTAGACGATCAGACGGATACGCAGTATTTT
NA | NA | TRBJ2-3 | TRBV12-3/TRBV12-4 | CASSWGGGETDTQYF | TGTGCCAGCAGTTGGGGAGGGGGAGAGACAGATACGCAGTATTTT
NA | TRBD1 | TRBJ1-5 | TRBV24-1 | CATSPDRGLDQPQHF | TGTGCCACCAGCCCAGACAGGGGGCTTGATCAGCCCCAGCATTTT
NA | NA | TRBJ1-4 | TRBV7-2 | CASSLYSGEKLFF | TGTGCCAGCAGCCTTTACTCAGGGGAAAAACTGTTTTTT
NA | NA | TRBJ2-2 | TRBV7-7 | CASSPLDTGELFF | TGTGCCAGCAGCCCGCTGGATACCGGGGAGCTGTTTTTT
NA | NA | TRBJ2-1 | TRBV29-1 | CSVQGLSYNEQFF | TGCAGCGTGCAGGGCCTCTCCTACAATGAGCAGTTCTTC
NA | TRBD1 | TRBJ2-7 | TRBV12-3/TRBV12-4 | CASSSLPGQGYEQYF | TGTGCCAGCAGTTCACTCCCGGGACAGGGTTACGAGCAGTACTTC
few | NA | TRBJ1-2 | TRBV12-3/TRBV12-4 | CASSLGQYYGYTF | TGTGCCAGCAGTTTAGGACAGTACTATGGCTACACCTTC
NA | TRBD2 | TRBJ2-1 | TRBV5-1 | CASSRIAGGPKSEQFF | TGCGCCAGCAGCCGAATAGCGGGAGGCCCCAAATCTGAGCAGTTCTTC
NA | TRBD2 | TRBJ2-4 | TRBV12-3/TRBV12-4 | CASRPLSGGRAKNIQYF | TGTGCCAGCAGGCCCCTCAGCGGGGGTCGAGCCAAAAACATTCAGTACTTC
NA | TRBD1 | TRBJ2-2 | TRBV6-1 | CASSARQGATGELFF | TGTGCCAGCAGTGCAAGACAGGGGGCCACCGGGGAGCTGTTTTTT
few | NA | TRBJ2-5 | TRBV19 | CASSRTKRYETQYF | TGTGCCAGTAGTAGGACTAAGCGATATGAGACCCAGTACTTC
NA | NA | TRBJ2-1 | TRBV7-6 | CASSRGGPPHNEQFF | TGTGCCAGCAGCCGCGGGGGCCCCCCCCACAATGAGCAGTTCTTC
NA | TRBD1 | TRBJ1-3 | TRBV12-3/TRBV12-4 | CASRTTGSSGNTIYF | TGTGCCAGCAGGACGACAGGGAGCTCTGGAAACACCATATATTTT
few | TRBD2 | TRBJ2-7 | TRBV20-1 | CSARTGTSGETYEQYF | TGCAGTGCTAGAACCGGGACTAGCGGGGAGACCTACGAGCAGTACTTC
few | NA | TRBJ1-6 | TRBV15 | CATSRDRYRDNSPLHF | TGTGCCACCAGCAGAGATCGTTACAGGGATAATTCACCCCTCCACTTT
few | TRBD2 | TRBJ2-5 | TRBV14 | CASSQAPSGRETQYF | TGTGCCAGCAGCCAAGCCCCTAGCGGGAGAGAGACCCAGTACTTC
few | NA | TRBJ2-2 | TRBV29-1 | CSVTNGLDTGELFF | TGCAGCGTGACTAACGGATTGGACACCGGGGAGCTGTTTTTT
NA | NA | TRBJ1-2 | TRBV24-1 | CATSAPGQDYGYTF | TGTGCCACCAGTGCCCCGGGACAAGACTATGGCTACACCTTC
NA | TRBD2 | TRBJ2-7 | TRBV4-2 | CASSQAVSGYEQYF | TGTGCCAGCAGCCAAGCAGTTAGCGGGTACGAGCAGTACTTC
many | NA | TRBJ2-3 | TRBV7-9 | CASSQGIAVSTDTQYF | TGTGCCAGCAGCCAGGGGATAGCGGTTAGCACAGATACGCAGTATTTT
many | NA | TRBJ2-7 | TRBV12-3/TRBV12-4 | CASNPQSYEQYF | TGTGCCAGCAATCCGCAGTCCTACGAGCAGTACTTC
NA | TRBD1 | TRBJ1-4 | TRBV4-2 | CASSGELDRFNEKLFF | TGTGCCAGCAGCGGGGAGCTGGACAGGTTTAATGAAAAACTGTTTTTT
NA | TRBD2 | TRBJ2-7 | TRBV12-3/TRBV12-4 | CASSGTSGSPEQYF | TGTGCCAGCAGTGGGACTAGCGGGAGCCCCGAGCAGTACTTC
many | TRBD2 | TRBJ2-7 | TRBV10-3 | CAIGLAGGSYEQYF | TGTGCCATCGGACTAGCGGGCGGTAGCTACGAGCAGTACTTC
NA | NA | TRBJ2-1 | TRBV7-9 | CASSPAFRIYNEQFF | TGTGCCAGCAGCCCCGCGTTTCGGATCTACAATGAGCAGTTCTTC
NA | NA | TRBJ2-7 | TRBV20-1 | CSALPIGPTGYEQYF | TGCAGTGCCCTCCCCATAGGTCCGACGGGCTACGAGCAGTACTTC
NA | NA | TRBJ2-7 | TRBV7-2 | CASSFGASGTGHYEQYF | TGTGCCAGCAGCTTTGGAGCGTCCGGGACGGGACACTACGAGCAGTACTTC
few | TRBD1 | TRBJ2-3 | TRBV24-1 | CATSDVPGQGSTDTQYF | TGTGCCACCAGTGACGTTCCGGGACAGGGGTCCACAGATACGCAGTATTTT
NA | TRBD2 | TRBJ2-3 | TRBV20-1 | CSARLRGGADTQYF | TGCAGTGCTAGGCTTCGGGGGGGTGCAGATACGCAGTATTTT
once | NA | TRBJ2-5 | TRBV4-3 | CASSQEGGGFGETQYF | TGCGCCAGCAGCCAAGAGGGAGGGGGGTTTGGAGAGACCCAGTACTTC
NA | NA | TRBJ2-2 | TRBV7-8 | CASSLEAHNTGELFF | TGTGCCAGCAGCTTAGAGGCCCATAACACCGGGGAGCTGTTTTTT
few | NA | TRBJ2-1 | TRBV12-3/TRBV12-4 | CASSFSSNYEQFF | TGTGCCAGCAGTTTTAGTAGTAACTATGAGCAGTTCTTC
NA | TRBD2 | TRBJ2-1 | TRBV30 | CAWGGLAGDSYNEQFF | TGTGCCTGGGGGGGACTAGCGGGAGACTCCTACAATGAGCAGTTCTTC
few | TRBD2 | TRBJ2-1 | TRBV5-4 | CASSPLRPSGGTEQFF | TGTGCCAGCAGCCCACTCCGGCCTAGCGGGGGGACTGAGCAGTTCTTC
NA | NA | TRBJ2-4 | TRBV12-3/TRBV12-4 | CASSLSVNIQYF | TGTGCCAGCAGTTTATCGGTAAACATTCAGTACTTC
few | TRBD2 | TRBJ2-5 | TRBV24-1 | CATVSGGREETQYF | TGTGCCACCGTGAGCGGGGGGAGAGAAGAGACCCAGTACTTC
NA | NA | TRBJ2-7 | TRBV20-1 | CSARPLEGSANYYEQYF | TGCAGTGCTAGACCTCTTGAAGGTAGCGCCAACTACTACGAGCAGTACTTC
few | NA | TRBJ2-1 | TRBV12-3/TRBV12-4 | CASSFNGNNEQFF | TGTGCCAGCAGTTTTAATGGGAACAATGAGCAGTTCTTC